This passage covers 5 T cell receptor beta chains from one sample sequenced in a study of T cell responses to AZD1222 COVID-19 vaccine. This table comes from immunoSEQ multiplex PCR, and its TCRdb copy is limited to in-frame clones, with some not included. The sample lists about 140,000 clones, approximately 89% occurring once. Sequences were derived from peripheral blood, sampled on day 0 of AZD1222 vaccination. Every receptor here comes from an adult in good health.

The chain employs TRBV6-2 or TRBV6-3 and TRBJ1-2, with 8 positions matching TRBD1. V lost 5 bases and J lost 4; bases outside the gene matches: 3. The CDR3 loop spans 13 amino acids. CDR1 is MNHEY and CDR2 is SVGEGT in the germline V gene. The CDR3 sequence: CASSPTGGYGYTF. The DNA for the CDR3 is TGTGCCAGCAGTCCCACAGGGGGCTATGGCTACACCTTC.

Only a few counts were recorded for this clone. J is TRBJ2-7 and V is TRBV12-3 or TRBV12-4, with 7 bases that match TRBD1. Trimming at V came to 6 bases and at J to 3 bases, leaving 5 bases not matched to a gene. The CDR3 consists of 13 residues. The chain's CDR3 is CASRPTGVYEQYF. The CDR3 nucleotides read TGTGCCAGCAGGCCAACAGGGGTCTACGAGCAGTACTTC.

CDR3 coding DNA: TGCGCCAGCAGAGAGCACGGAGTAAACACAGATACGCAGTATTTT. Amino acid sequence: CASREHGVNTDTQYF. This sequence joins TRBV10-2 and TRBJ2-3; D ambiguous. V was trimmed by 6 bases and J by 2 bases, leaving 15 bases between them. Germline V gene lookup returns CDR1 WSHSY and CDR2 SAAADI. The CDR3 runs to 15 residues.

The gene calls are TRBV5-4 and TRBJ1-4; the D gene is possibly TRBD1 (5 bases). This CDR3 spans 16 amino acids. CDR1 SGHNT and CDR2 YYREEE come from the germline V gene (reference sequence). Deletions cut 0 bases from V and 0 bases from J, with 9 bases between. CDR3: CASSLDRTATNEKLFF. The CDR3 bases are TGTGCCAGCAGCTTGGACAGGACTGCAACTAATGAAAAACTGTTTTTT. The variable domain in full, with the rest retrieved from reference TRBV5-4 and TRBJ1-4, is ETGVTQSPTHLIKTRGQQVTLRCSSQSGHNTVSWYQQALGQGPQFIFQYYREEENGRGNFPPRFSGLQFPNYSSELNVNALELDDSALYLCASSLDRTATNEKLFFGSGTQLSVL.

The gene calls are TRBV10-1 and TRBJ2-3; 8 nucleotides align to TRBD2. Germline V lookup: CDR1 WNHNN, CDR2 SYGVQD (reference sequence). There are 18 residues in the CDR3. With 0 bases clipped from V and 2 bases from J, the junction kept 10 bases outside the gene matches. The CDR3 reads CASSESSGSLHLTDTQYF. DNA of the CDR3: TGCGCCAGCAGTGAGTCAAGCGGGAGCCTCCACCTCACAGATACGCAGTATTTT.